This T cell receptor (beta chain) comes out of a study of T-cell memory formation after mild COVID-19. This clonotype has a handful of counts. This CDR3 comprises 15 residues. The junction had 5 bases not matched to a gene; V was cut back by 2 bases and J by 4 bases. Germline V gene lookup returns CDR1 KGHSH and CDR2 LQKENI. TCR alpha and TCR beta cDNA libraries with sample barcodes and UMIs came from 5'RACE using constant-segment primers. TCRdb itself ran the 5' RACE reads through MiXCR, one entry per CDR3 protein. The sample records 140,000 to 150,000 distinct CDR3 sequences, under 30% being singletons.

The clonotype was recovered from an adult woman who had mild COVID-19 (a few samples of this study predate the infection). Cell type and time point are not known. The sequenced material came from PBMCs or a T cell subset sorted from them (not recorded which). The chain is built from TRBV18 and TRBJ1-1; 9 bases agree with TRBD1. CDR3 in amino acids: CASSPTGTGTTEAFF. The CDR3 DNA sequence: TGTGCCAGCTCACCAACCGGGACAGGGACCACTGAAGCTTTCTTT. The variable domain in full, completed from reference TRBV18 and TRBJ1-1, reads NAGVMQNPRHLVRRRGQEARLRCSPMKGHSHVYWYRQLPEEGLKFMVYLQKENIIDESGMPKERFSAEFPKEGPSILRIQQVVRGDSAAYFCASSPTGTGTTEAFFGQGTRLTVV.